This TCR beta chain was captured by sequencing in a study of pediatric ulcerative colitis. On the study more broadly: Ulcerative colitis patients had pancolitis or left-sided colitis, with confirming histology. Study-wide results and limits: Rectal repertoires separated controls, mild-moderate and acute severe colitis.

The protocol was immunoSEQ multiplex PCR, while the TCRdb copy is restricted to in-frame clones and leaves out a portion. The data contain 35,000 or so clones, about 80% of them singletons. The rectum was sampled with one to two pinch biopsies at colonoscopy. Comment on this clone: The antigen remains undetermined.

Looked up from germline, CDR1 is SGHKS and CDR2 is YYEKEE (reference sequence). The V and J ends lost 7 bases and 6 bases respectively, with 15 bases between them. This CDR3 region has 13 residues. Sample: gut tissue. The chain carries TRBV5-5 and TRBJ2-3; maybe TRBD1 (6 bases). This sequence was found in a boy younger than 18 with moderate ulcerative colitis. The CDR3, as DNA: TGTGCCAGCTTGAGGGGGTACGGTGATACGCAGTATTTT. This gives the protein CASLRGYGDTQYF.